These T cell receptor beta chains were read from a single sample in a study of shared clonotypes between healthy human individuals. Clones were sequenced by immunoSEQ multiplex PCR, and TCRdb holds only the in-frame ones, with some missing. The sample yields hundreds of thousands of clones, around four fifths seen once. Sequencing input: memory CD4+ T cells sorted from blood. These receptors were collected from a woman aged 25 to 39 in good health. The CDR3 runs from the conserved cysteine through the conserved F or W. D genes are given only for firm matches. Expanded clones are given a class, and other clones once, few, many or no size at all.

d_call clone_size j_call v_call cdr3_nt cdr3_aa
TRBD1 NA TRBJ1-1 TRBV2 TGTGCCAGCAGTGAGCTAACCGGGACAGCAAACACTGAAGCTTTCTTT CASSELTGTANTEAFF
NA NA TRBJ1-4 TRBV19 TGTGCCAGTAGGGGCGGCGGTAATGAAAAACTGTTTTTT CASRGGGNEKLFF
NA NA TRBJ1-4 TRBV7-9 TGTGCCAGCAGTAGAATTGGACAGTACGAAAAACTGTTTTTT CASSRIGQYEKLFF
TRBD1 few TRBJ1-1 TRBV4-1 TGCGCCAGCAGCCTCCGGGACAGGGGAGCCACTGAAGCTTTCTTT CASSLRDRGATEAFF
NA NA TRBJ2-1 TRBV6-1 TGTGCCAGCCGCCCCCCCGAGTACAATGAGCAGTTCTTC CASRPPEYNEQFF
TRBD2 NA TRBJ2-2 TRBV9 TGTGCCAGCAGCGTATCAGCGGGAGAGGAAACCGGGGAGCTGTTTTTT CASSVSAGEETGELFF
NA NA TRBJ2-3 TRBV2 TGTGCCAGCAGGGTGCAATTTGGGGAGACGCAGTATTTT CASRVQFGETQYF
NA NA TRBJ1-6 TRBV11-2 TGTGCCAGCAGCTCCGACAGGCATTCACCCCTCCACTTT CASSSDRHSPLHF
TRBD2 NA TRBJ2-5 TRBV5-4 TGTGCCAGCAGCTTGGCAGGACTAGGAAGTGGTGAGACCCAGTACTTC CASSLAGLGSGETQYF
NA NA TRBJ2-6 TRBV7-9 TGTGCCAGCAGCTTAGATGGGGTAACTGGGGCCAACGTCCTGACTTTC CASSLDGVTGANVLTF
NA few TRBJ2-1 TRBV7-8 TGTGCCAGCAGCTTAGTAGTCGGGTGGGAGCAGTTCTTC CASSLVVGWEQFF
NA NA TRBJ1-5 TRBV19 TGTGCCAGTAGTATTCGTCGGGGGATAAGCAATCAGCCCCAGCATTTT CASSIRRGISNQPQHF
NA NA TRBJ1-2 TRBV5-8 TGTGCCAGCAGCTTGGACAGGGCCTACTATGGCTACACCTTC CASSLDRAYYGYTF
TRBD2 NA TRBJ2-1 TRBV6-4 TGTGCCAGCAGTGACTTGGCTAGCGGGAGGAATGAGCAGTTCTTC CASSDLASGRNEQFF
NA once TRBJ1-6 TRBV9 TGTGCCAGCAGCGGCGGGATGGGGGCCACTCTCCACTTT CASSGGMGATLHF
NA NA TRBJ2-3 TRBV4-2 TGTGCCAGCAGCCCCGGAGCTATGACTAGGCCCACAGATACGCAGTATTTT CASSPGAMTRPTDTQYF
TRBD1 NA TRBJ2-3 TRBV5-1 TGCGCCAGCCAGACAGGGAGCACAGATACGCAGTATTTT CASQTGSTDTQYF
TRBD1 once TRBJ1-4 TRBV28 TGTGCCAGCAGTTCAGGGGGGGAGGAAAATGAAAAACTGTTTTTT CASSSGGEENEKLFF
NA NA TRBJ2-7 TRBV28 TGTGCCAGCAGTTCTCGTGGCTACGAGCAGTACTTC CASSSRGYEQYF
TRBD1 NA TRBJ1-3 TRBV2 TGTGCCAGCAGCCTCCTCCGGGACAGGCTATCCGGAAACACCATATATTTT CASSLLRDRLSGNTIYF
NA once TRBJ1-2 TRBV27 TGTGCCAGCAGTCCCCTCCTCGGGAACTATGGCTACACCTTC CASSPLLGNYGYTF
TRBD1 NA TRBJ2-5 TRBV19 TGTGCCAGTAGTAGATACAGGGGCCAAGAGACCCAGTACTTC CASSRYRGQETQYF
NA NA TRBJ2-3 TRBV6-4 TGTGCCAGCAGTCCCCAACAGGGCACAGGGACGCAGTATTTT CASSPQQGTGTQYF
TRBD1 once TRBJ1-2 TRBV6-1 TGTGCCAGCAGCAGGGGGAACTATGGCTACACCTTC CASSRGNYGYTF
TRBD2 NA TRBJ2-3 TRBV10-3 TGTGCCATCAGTGGAATAGCCGGGACTAGCTCAACAGATACGCAGTATTTT CAISGIAGTSSTDTQYF
TRBD1 NA TRBJ2-5 TRBV5-6 TGTGCCAGCAGCTTCCTAGGGACAGGGGAAGAGACCCAGTACTTC CASSFLGTGEETQYF
TRBD1 NA TRBJ2-7 TRBV19 TGTGCCAGTAGTATCCAGGCAGGGGGCCGGTACGAGCAGTACTTC CASSIQAGGRYEQYF
NA few TRBJ1-1 TRBV5-1 TGCGCCAGCAGCTTGGTTTCCTCGGGGACTGAAGCTTTCTTT CASSLVSSGTEAFF
NA once TRBJ1-2 TRBV18 TGTGCCAGCTCACCTTCGACGGGAATTAACTATGGCTACACCTTC CASSPSTGINYGYTF
NA NA TRBJ2-7 TRBV23-1 TGCGCCAGCAGTCAATCGACCCCAGGGTCCGGTTCTCACGAGCAGTACTTC CASSQSTPGSGSHEQYF
TRBD1 NA TRBJ2-7 TRBV28 TGTGCCAGCAGTTTAAGGGACAGCACCTACGAGCAGTACTTC CASSLRDSTYEQYF
TRBD2 NA TRBJ2-7 TRBV18 TGTGCCAGCTCACCCTCAGCGGGGTACTACGAGCAGTACTTC CASSPSAGYYEQYF
NA few TRBJ2-1 TRBV29-1 TGCAGCGTTGATTCGGCGGAGGGATGGAATGAGCAGTTCTTC CSVDSAEGWNEQFF
NA few TRBJ1-3 TRBV21-1 TGTGCCAGCAGCATTCCAGGGGTTGGTGGAAACACCATATATTTT CASSIPGVGGNTIYF
NA NA TRBJ2-2 TRBV11-3 TGTGCCAGCAGCTTACGCCGGGGGGAGCTGTTTTTT CASSLRRGELFF
TRBD1 NA TRBJ1-1 TRBV5-1 TGCGCCAGCAGCTGGATGACAGGGACGAACACTGAAGCTTTCTTT CASSWMTGTNTEAFF
TRBD2 NA TRBJ2-1 TRBV5-1 TGCGCCAGCAGCTTGGCTAGCGGGGAATACAATGAGCAGTTCTTC CASSLASGEYNEQFF
TRBD2 NA TRBJ2-1 TRBV5-1 TGCGCCAGCAGCACACTGGGACTAGCGGGAGTACGAGAGCAGTTCTTC CASSTLGLAGVREQFF
NA NA TRBJ1-1 TRBV5-1 TGCGCCAGCAGCTCTGGGACGGAGAACACTGAAGCTTTCTTT CASSSGTENTEAFF
NA NA TRBJ2-1 TRBV27 TGTGCCAGCAGTTCCCCCTTGAGGTCCTACAATGAGCAGTTCTTC CASSSPLRSYNEQFF
NA few TRBJ2-1 TRBV4-1 TGCGCCAGCAGCCAAGTGAGTAGCGGATCCTTGAATGAGCAGTTCTTC CASSQVSSGSLNEQFF
TRBD2 NA TRBJ2-2 TRBV25-1 TGTGCCAGCAGTGAGGACCGGGAGGCTCCAACCGGGGAGCTGTTTTTT CASSEDREAPTGELFF
NA NA TRBJ1-3 TRBV27 TGTGCCAGCAGTTTCTCAGGCTCTGGAAACACCATATATTTT CASSFSGSGNTIYF
TRBD1 once TRBJ2-7 TRBV28 TGTGCCAGCAGCTGGGGGACAGGACCCGAGCAGTACTTC CASSWGTGPEQYF
NA NA TRBJ2-7 TRBV6-5 TGTGCCAGCAGTTACTTGGCGGTGAGCTCCTACGAGCAGTACTTC CASSYLAVSSYEQYF
TRBD2 few TRBJ2-1 TRBV29-1 TGCAGCGTTGTGGAGTTAACGGGAGGTTCCTACAATGAGCAGTTCTTC CSVVELTGGSYNEQFF
TRBD2 few TRBJ2-3 TRBV9 TGTGCCAGCAGCGTAGGAGCTAGCGGGAGGAACACAGATACGCAGTATTTT CASSVGASGRNTDTQYF
TRBD2 NA TRBJ2-1 TRBV7-6 TGTGCCAGCAGCTTAGCTCCAGTGGCTAGCGGGAGGGGTGAGCAGTTCTTC CASSLAPVASGRGEQFF
NA NA TRBJ2-2 TRBV7-9 TGTGCCAGCAGCTCAAAGGGGACGAGGAACACCGGGGAGCTGTTTTTT CASSSKGTRNTGELFF
NA few TRBJ1-2 TRBV5-1 TGCGCCAGCAGCCCGGACGGGGGTAGTGGCTACACCTTC CASSPDGGSGYTF
NA NA TRBJ2-7 TRBV28 TGTGCCAGCAGTTTCCCTCTGCAAGTGGACGGTTTCGACTACGAGCAGTACTTC CASSFPLQVDGFDYEQYF
TRBD2 NA TRBJ2-3 TRBV7-6 TGTGCCAGCAGCTCAACTAGCGGCTTCACAGATACGCAGTATTTT CASSSTSGFTDTQYF
NA NA TRBJ2-1 TRBV5-1 TGCGCCAGCAGCTTGGCCGGGTGGGACTCCTACAATGAGCAGTTCTTC CASSLAGWDSYNEQFF
NA NA TRBJ2-3 TRBV5-1 TGCGCCAGCAGCTTGTTTAGTTACGGCACAGATACGCAGTATTTT CASSLFSYGTDTQYF
NA NA TRBJ1-1 TRBV20-1 TGCAGTGCTGAAGAGAACACTGAAGCTTTCTTT CSAEENTEAFF
TRBD1 NA TRBJ2-7 TRBV25-1 TGTGCCAGCAGTGTTTCCGGGACAGGGGTTCCAAGCGAGCAGTACTTC CASSVSGTGVPSEQYF
TRBD2 NA TRBJ2-3 TRBV11-2 TGTGCCAGCATAAGGGGGGCGGGAGGTACAGATACGCAGTATTTT CASIRGAGGTDTQYF
NA NA TRBJ1-3 TRBV7-7 TGTGCCAGCAGCCGAGGGGGGTCGGGCTCTGGAAACACCATATATTTT CASSRGGSGSGNTIYF
TRBD1 NA TRBJ1-4 TRBV10-3 TGTGCCATCAGTGCAAGGGACAGGGGCAATGAAAAACTGTTTTTT CAISARDRGNEKLFF